The T cell receptor beta chain described here comes from a study of T cell responses to AZD1222 COVID-19 vaccine. General study findings and limits: It should be noted that donors were predominantly white British and more often female, and clonal diversity was possibly underestimated.

In its sample, this clone was seen once. What it binds is unknown. Here immunoSEQ multiplex PCR was the method, and the copy in TCRdb shows in-frame clones only, minus some. Here the sample spans some 80,000 clones, roughly nine tenths being singletons. The CDR3 sequence is 15 residues long. The V gene end was trimmed by 6 bases and the J gene end by 3 bases; junction bases not matched to a gene: 10. Germline CDR1 reads KGHSH; CDR2 reads LQKENI. J is TRBJ1-1 and V is TRBV18, with TRBD1 matching over 7 bases. The material sequenced was peripheral blood, taken on day 0 of AZD1222 vaccination. This clonotype was sampled from an adult in good health. CDR3 protein: CASSSYRGGYTEAFF. In DNA, the CDR3 is TGTGCCAGCTCGTCGTACAGGGGTGGGTACACTGAAGCTTTCTTT. Drawing the rest from reference TRBV18 and TRBJ1-1, the complete variable domain is NAGVMQNPRHLVRRRGQEARLRCSPMKGHSHVYWYRQLPEEGLKFMVYLQKENIIDESGMPKERFSAEFPKEGPSILRIQQVVRGDSAAYFCASSSYRGGYTEAFFGQGTRLTVV.